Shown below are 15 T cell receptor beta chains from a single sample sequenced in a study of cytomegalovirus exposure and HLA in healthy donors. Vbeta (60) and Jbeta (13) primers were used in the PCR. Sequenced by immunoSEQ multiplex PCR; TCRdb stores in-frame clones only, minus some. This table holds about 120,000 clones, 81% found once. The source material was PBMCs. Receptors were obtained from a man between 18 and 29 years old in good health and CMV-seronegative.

Here the CDR3 reads CASSIRGQEKKAFF. For the CDR3, the DNA is TGTGCCAGTAGTATTCGAGGGCAGGAAAAGAAAGCTTTCTTT. The chain recombines TRBV19 with TRBJ1-1, with D unresolved. The CDR3 sequence is 14 residues long. Germline V gene lookup returns CDR1 LNHDA and CDR2 SQIVND (reference sequence). Trimming stripped 3 bases from V and 9 bases from J, with 17 bases between.

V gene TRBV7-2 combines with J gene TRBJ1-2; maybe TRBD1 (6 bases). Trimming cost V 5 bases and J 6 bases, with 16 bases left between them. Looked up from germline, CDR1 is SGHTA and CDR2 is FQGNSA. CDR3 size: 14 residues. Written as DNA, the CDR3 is TGTGCCAGCAGCAGAAGGGGGGGCGAAAATGGCTACACCTTC. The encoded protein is CASSRRGGENGYTF.

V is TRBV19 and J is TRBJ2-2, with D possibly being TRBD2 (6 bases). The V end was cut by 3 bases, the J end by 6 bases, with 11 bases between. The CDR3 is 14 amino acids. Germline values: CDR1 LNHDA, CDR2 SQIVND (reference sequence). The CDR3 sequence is CASSIGDFPGELFF. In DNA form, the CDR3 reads TGTGCCAGTAGTATCGGGGACTTTCCCGGGGAGCTGTTTTTT.

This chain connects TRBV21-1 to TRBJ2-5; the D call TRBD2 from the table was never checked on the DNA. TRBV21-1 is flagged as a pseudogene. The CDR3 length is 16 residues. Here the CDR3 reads CASSKAAGVKRETQYF. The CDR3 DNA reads TGTGCCAGCAGCAAAGCGGCGGGGGTGAAGCGGGAGACCCAGTACTTC.

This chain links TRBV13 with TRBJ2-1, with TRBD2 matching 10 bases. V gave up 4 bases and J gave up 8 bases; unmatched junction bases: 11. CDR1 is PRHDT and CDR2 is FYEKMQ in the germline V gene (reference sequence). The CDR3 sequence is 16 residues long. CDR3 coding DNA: TGTGCCAGCAGCTCCCGCGGACTAGCGGACAGGGATGAGCAGTTCTTC. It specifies CASSSRGLADRDEQFF.

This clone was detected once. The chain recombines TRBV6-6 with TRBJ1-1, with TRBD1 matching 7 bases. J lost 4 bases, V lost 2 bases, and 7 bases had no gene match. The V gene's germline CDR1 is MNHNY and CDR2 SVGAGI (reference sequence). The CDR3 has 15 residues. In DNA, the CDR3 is TGTGCCAGCAGTTACGACAGGGCTTGGGGCACTGAAGCTTTCTTT. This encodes CASSYDRAWGTEAFF.

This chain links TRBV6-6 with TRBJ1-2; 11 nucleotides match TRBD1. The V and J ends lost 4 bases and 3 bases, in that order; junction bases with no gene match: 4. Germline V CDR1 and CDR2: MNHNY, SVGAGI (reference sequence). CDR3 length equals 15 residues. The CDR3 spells CASSWTGGGDYGYTF. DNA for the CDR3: TGTGCCAGCAGTTGGACAGGGGGCGGGGACTATGGCTACACCTTC.

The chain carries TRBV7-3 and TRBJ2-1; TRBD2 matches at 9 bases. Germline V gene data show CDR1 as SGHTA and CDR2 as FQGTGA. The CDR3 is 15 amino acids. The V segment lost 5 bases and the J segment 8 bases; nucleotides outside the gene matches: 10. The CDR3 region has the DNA TGTGCCAGCAGCCCTCTAGCGGGGAGTCTGTATGAGCAGTTCTTC. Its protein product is CASSPLAGSLYEQFF.

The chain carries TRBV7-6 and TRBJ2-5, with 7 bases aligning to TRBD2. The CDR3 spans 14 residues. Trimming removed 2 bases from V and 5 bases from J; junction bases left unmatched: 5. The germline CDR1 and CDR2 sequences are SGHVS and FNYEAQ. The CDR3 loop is CASSLSGEGETQYF. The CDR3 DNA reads TGTGCCAGCAGCTTAAGTGGGGAGGGGGAGACCCAGTACTTC. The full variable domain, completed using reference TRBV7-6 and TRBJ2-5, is GAGVSQSPRYKVTKRGQDVALRCDPISGHVSLYWYRQALGQGPEFLTYFNYEAQQDKSGLPNDRFSAERPEGSISTLTIQRTEQRDSAMYRCASSLSGEGETQYFGPGTRLLVL.

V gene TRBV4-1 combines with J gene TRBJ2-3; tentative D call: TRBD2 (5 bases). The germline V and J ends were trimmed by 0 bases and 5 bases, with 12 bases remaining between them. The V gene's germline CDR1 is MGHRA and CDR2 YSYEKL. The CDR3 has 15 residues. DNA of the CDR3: TGCGCCAGCAGCCAAGATAGAGAGGGAAAAGATACGCAGTATTTT. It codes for CASSQDREGKDTQYF.

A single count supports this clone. CDR3 nucleotides: TGTGCCAGCAGCCCCTTGACAGGGATGAACACTGAAGCTTTCTTT. Its translation is CASSPLTGMNTEAFF. The V gene is TRBV6-1, the J gene TRBJ1-1; 7 nucleotides line up with TRBD1. The CDR3 extends over 15 amino acids. The junction had 7 bases not matched to a gene; V was cut back by 6 bases and J by 0 bases. The germline CDR1 and CDR2 sequences are MNHNS and SASEGT.

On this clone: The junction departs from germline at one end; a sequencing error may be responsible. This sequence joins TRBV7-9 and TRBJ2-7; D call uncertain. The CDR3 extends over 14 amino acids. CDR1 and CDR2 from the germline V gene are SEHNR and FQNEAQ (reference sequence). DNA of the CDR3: TGTTCCAGCAGCCCAGGCGCGAGCTCCTACGAGCAGTACTTC. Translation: CSSSPGASSYEQYF.

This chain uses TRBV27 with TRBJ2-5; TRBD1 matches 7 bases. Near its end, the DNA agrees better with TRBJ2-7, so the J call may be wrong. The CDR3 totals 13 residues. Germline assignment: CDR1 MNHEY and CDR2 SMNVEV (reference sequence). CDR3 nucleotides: TGTGCCAGCAGCTTGTACAGGGGCTACGAGCAGTACTTC. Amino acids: CASSLYRGYEQYF.

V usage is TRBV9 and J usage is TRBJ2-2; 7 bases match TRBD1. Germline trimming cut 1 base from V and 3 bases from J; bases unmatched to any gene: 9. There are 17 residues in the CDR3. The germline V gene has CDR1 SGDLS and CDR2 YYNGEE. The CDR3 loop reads CASSVSPSQGDTGELFF. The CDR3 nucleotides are TGTGCCAGCAGCGTAAGTCCCTCCCAGGGGGACACCGGGGAGCTGTTTTTT. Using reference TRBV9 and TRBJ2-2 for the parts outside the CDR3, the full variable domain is DSGVTQTPKHLITATGQRVTLRCSPRSGDLSVYWYQQSLDQGLQFLIQYYNGEERAKGNILERFSAQQFPDLHSELNLSSLELGDSALYFCASSVSPSQGDTGELFFGEGSRLTVL.

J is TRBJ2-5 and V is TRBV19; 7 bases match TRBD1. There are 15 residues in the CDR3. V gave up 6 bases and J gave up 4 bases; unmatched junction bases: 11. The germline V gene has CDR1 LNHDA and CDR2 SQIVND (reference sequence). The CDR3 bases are TGTGCCAGTAGCCCGAGGGACAGACCTGGAGAGACCCAGTACTTC. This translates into CASSPRDRPGETQYF.